This is a list of T cell receptor beta chains from one sample in a study of OX40 agonist ivuxolimab in advanced cancers. TCRdb's table, derived via immunoSEQ multiplex PCR, lists solely in-frame clones and lacks some. The table includes 55,000 to 75,000 clones, 65% to 85% detected once. Sequences were derived from CD4+ or CD8+ T cells sorted from blood, sampled in a trial of the OX40 agonist ivuxolimab. Receptors were obtained from an adult with an advanced solid tumor such as melanoma, head and neck, liver or kidney cancer. Each CDR3 is given with its conserved first and last residue. A D gene is named only where the DNA matches it firmly. For some rows the clone size is stated as once, few or many, or as a class when expanded; others skip it.

TRBV7-9,NA,NA,TRBJ2-1,TGTGCCAGCATCCCCGGGGCTAGAAACAATGAGCAGTTCTTC,CASIPGARNNEQFF
TRBV11-2,NA,NA,TRBJ2-2,TGTGCCAGCAGCTTAGCTGTGGGGGGCCCCCTCACCGGGGAGCTGTTTTTT,CASSLAVGGPLTGELFF
TRBV7-3,NA,TRBD2,TRBJ2-2,TGTGCCAGCAGCTTAGCGGGGGGCGCCAACACCGGGGAGCTGTTTTTT,CASSLAGGANTGELFF
TRBV18,NA,NA,TRBJ1-5,TGTGCCAGCTCACCCCGGAGCAATCAGCCCCAGCATTTT,CASSPRSNQPQHF
TRBV11-2,NA,TRBD1,TRBJ2-7,TGTGCCAGCAGCTTAGTCCACTCAGCCGGGACAGGGTCCTACGAGCAGTACTTC,CASSLVHSAGTGSYEQYF
TRBV19,NA,TRBD1,TRBJ1-2,TGTGCCAGCCATCTGACAGGGACCTATGGCTACACCTTC,CASHLTGTYGYTF
TRBV19,few,TRBD2,TRBJ2-3,TGTGCCAGTAGTATATCCGGGGGCGGGGGGAATACGCAGTATTTT,CASSISGGGGNTQYF
TRBV4-1,NA,TRBD2,TRBJ2-1,TGCGCCAGCAGCCAAGCCAACTTGGGGGGGGGTTCCAATGAGCAGTTCTTC,CASSQANLGGGSNEQFF
TRBV11-2,NA,TRBD1,TRBJ2-2,TGTGCCAGCAGCTTAGTACAGGGGGTCAACGGGGAGCTGTTTTTT,CASSLVQGVNGELFF
TRBV10-2,NA,NA,TRBJ2-7,TGCGCCAGCAGTGAGTCGGGGACCCTCCAGGAGCAGTACTTC,CASSESGTLQEQYF
TRBV27,NA,NA,TRBJ2-1,TGTGCCAGCAGCCTCGTCAATGAGCAGTTCTTC,CASSLVNEQFF
TRBV6-1,NA,NA,TRBJ1-6,TGTGCCAGCAGTGAACGACGGGCAAATTCACCCCTCCACTTT,CASSERRANSPLHF
TRBV6-5,NA,NA,TRBJ1-4,TGTGCCAGCAGTGCAACAGGGTATGAAAAACTGTTTTTT,CASSATGYEKLFF
TRBV15,NA,NA,TRBJ1-2,TGTGCCACCCATACCGGGGAGGTTAACTATGGCTACACCTTC,CATHTGEVNYGYTF
TRBV5-6,once,NA,TRBJ1-3,TGTGCCAGCAGCTTAGACCTGGGAAACACCATATATTTT,CASSLDLGNTIYF
TRBV7-8,NA,TRBD1,TRBJ1-3,TGTGCCAGCAGCTTAAGAGCGCAGGGGGCTGGGGGAAACACCATATATTTT,CASSLRAQGAGGNTIYF
TRBV7-2,NA,TRBD2,TRBJ2-1,TGTGCCAGCAGCTTAGCTAGCGGGCCTGTTCCCTCCTACAATGAGCAGTTCTTC,CASSLASGPVPSYNEQFF
TRBV2,NA,NA,TRBJ1-6,TGTGCCAGCAGTGTAGATTCGAATGGAGGTTCACCCCTCCACTTT,CASSVDSNGGSPLHF
TRBV19,NA,NA,TRBJ1-2,TGTGCCAGTAGTACCTCCTGGGGAGGGAACCATGGCTACACCTTC,CASSTSWGGNHGYTF
TRBV4-1,NA,TRBD1,TRBJ1-1,TGCGCCAGCAGCCTAAGAACAGGGGCGATTGAGACTGAAGCTTTCTTT,CASSLRTGAIETEAFF
TRBV6-1,NA,TRBD2,TRBJ2-3,TGTGCCAGCACTTCAAGCGGGGGAGGTCGGACGCAGTATTTT,CASTSSGGGRTQYF
TRBV5-1,NA,NA,TRBJ2-5,TGCGCCAGCAGCCCGCTGGGGGACCAAGAGACCCAGTACTTC,CASSPLGDQETQYF
TRBV10-3,NA,NA,TRBJ1-6,TGTGCCATCAGGGACGGAGGAGATAATTCACCCCTCCACTTT,CAIRDGGDNSPLHF
TRBV19,NA,TRBD1,TRBJ2-1,TGTGCCAGTAGTATCGAGGGGGCCGGTGAGCAGTTCTTC,CASSIEGAGEQFF
TRBV5-4,NA,NA,TRBJ2-3,TGTGCCAGCAGCTTTCGCACAGATACGCAGTATTTT,CASSFRTDTQYF
TRBV5-1,NA,NA,TRBJ2-5,TGCGCCAGCAGCCTTAGCGTGACCCAAGAGACCCAGTACTTC,CASSLSVTQETQYF
TRBV27,NA,TRBD1,TRBJ2-2,TGTGCCAGCAGCGCCCCCGGGACAGTGAACACCGGGGAGCTGTTTTTT,CASSAPGTVNTGELFF
TRBV12-5,medium-sized,NA,TRBJ2-2,TGTGCTAGTGGCTCCCGGAGGGACTTCAACACCGGGGAGCTGTTTTTT,CASGSRRDFNTGELFF
TRBV30,NA,NA,TRBJ2-3,TGTGCCTGGAGCGCCAGGGGAGGGGGCCTAACAGATACGCAGTATTTT,CAWSARGGGLTDTQYF
TRBV5-1,NA,NA,TRBJ2-7,TGCGCCAGCAGCTCGGCTTTGGCCCGAGGTGAAGAACAGTACTTC,CASSSALARGEEQYF
TRBV18,NA,NA,TRBJ1-1,TGTGCCAGCTCCCCCGAAGGGGGGACCAAGGGAGCTTTCTTT,CASSPEGGTKGAFF
TRBV9,NA,NA,TRBJ2-7,TGTGCCAGCAGCTTACACGGGCAGTACTTC,CASSLHGQYF
TRBV29-1,NA,TRBD1,TRBJ2-3,TGCAGCGTTGGGTCAGGGGGCCCTAGCACAGATACGCAGTATTTT,CSVGSGGPSTDTQYF
TRBV10-3,few,NA,TRBJ1-1,TGTGCCATCACCAGGGAGTCAAGCAACACTGAAGCTTTCTTT,CAITRESSNTEAFF
TRBV2,NA,TRBD1,TRBJ1-4,TGTGCCAGCAATGGACAGGGAAGGAATGAAAAACTGTTTTTT,CASNGQGRNEKLFF
TRBV5-1,NA,TRBD1,TRBJ2-7,TGCGCCAGCAGCCCGGGACAGATTACCTCCTACGAGCAGTACTTC,CASSPGQITSYEQYF
TRBV19,NA,NA,TRBJ1-1,TGTGCCAGTAGCCAGGGGTGGGACACTGAAGCTTTCTTT,CASSQGWDTEAFF
TRBV10-3,NA,TRBD1,TRBJ1-2,TGTGCCATCAGTTCGATGGACAGGTACTATGGCTACACCTTC,CAISSMDRYYGYTF
TRBV15,NA,TRBD1,TRBJ2-7,TGTGCCACCAGCAGGGAAAGGACAGGCTACGAGCAGTACTTC,CATSRERTGYEQYF
TRBV27,NA,NA,TRBJ1-1,TGTGCCAGCAGTCCTGACGGGACACCGAACACTGAAGCTTTCTTT,CASSPDGTPNTEAFF
TRBV5-1,NA,TRBD2,TRBJ2-1,TGCGCCAGCAGCTGGACTAGTGCTCAGTACAATGAGCAGTTCTTC,CASSWTSAQYNEQFF
TRBV7-9,NA,TRBD1,TRBJ2-4,TGTGCCAGCAGCATAGCCGGGACAGGGCAAAACATTCAGTACTTC,CASSIAGTGQNIQYF
TRBV30,NA,TRBD1,TRBJ1-5,TGTGCCTGGAGCTCAGGGGGTCCTCAGCCCCAGCATTTT,CAWSSGGPQPQHF
TRBV5-4,NA,NA,TRBJ2-1,TGTGCCAGCACCCCAAGAGCGGATTCCTACAATGAGCAGTTCTTC,CASTPRADSYNEQFF
TRBV19,NA,NA,TRBJ1-1,TGTGCCAGTAGGGGTGTGGGGGGTCAAACTGAAGCTTTCTTT,CASRGVGGQTEAFF
TRBV30,few,NA,TRBJ1-2,TGTGCCTGGAGTCGGGACCGACCCTATGGCTACACCTTC,CAWSRDRPYGYTF
TRBV19,NA,NA,TRBJ1-1,TGTGCCAGTACCTCTATAGGAGGGGCGGAAGCTTTCTTT,CASTSIGGAEAFF
TRBV9,NA,TRBD1,TRBJ1-1,TGTGCCAGCAGCGCCAGACAGGGACTGAACACTGAAGCTTTCTTT,CASSARQGLNTEAFF
TRBV18,NA,NA,TRBJ1-6,TGTGCCAGCTCACCACCGGGGCTAACAGGGTTACCCCTCCACTTT,CASSPPGLTGLPLHF
TRBV7-3,NA,NA,TRBJ2-3,TGTGCCAGCAGCTTACTAGCGACTGCGACAGATACGCAGTATTTT,CASSLLATATDTQYF